These 7 T cell receptor beta chains originate from one sample sequenced in a study of T cells in Graves' hyperthyroidism and ophthalmopathy. What was amplified from RNA transcripts were TCR beta CDR3 regions. The primer set for the first-round RT-PCR of the TCR CDR3 was HTBI. TCRdb re-called the multiplex PCR reads through MiXCR, storing one row per CDR3 protein. Here the sample spans hundreds of thousands of distinct CDR3 sequences, approximately 13% being singletons. Input material: blood. The receptors come from a woman in her late teens or twenties with Graves' hyperthyroidism.

This clonotype was recorded a few times. The J gene is TRBJ2-7, the V gene TRBV20-1; 8 bases are a match to TRBD1. Germline assignment: CDR1 DFQATT and CDR2 SNEGSKA (reference sequence). With V trimmed by 1 base and J by 4 bases, 9 bases remained unmatched. This CDR3 region has 15 residues. The CDR3 bases are TGCAGTGCTAGAGGGAAGGGACAGGTTGGGTACGAGCAGTACTTC. This gives the protein CSARGKGQVGYEQYF.

In this sample, this clonotype turned up many times. This chain joins TRBV2 and TRBJ2-2; no reliable D call. Trimming stripped 3 bases from V and 1 base from J, with 12 bases between. The CDR3 loop spans 16 amino acids. CDR1 SNHLY and CDR2 FYNNEI come from the germline V gene. The CDR3: CASSEDRLLNTGELFF. CDR3 DNA: TGTGCCAGCAGTGAGGACCGTCTTCTGAACACCGGGGAGCTGTTTTTT.

V and J are TRBV28 and TRBJ1-2, with TRBD1 matching 9 bases. J lost 7 bases, V lost 2 bases, and 17 bases had no gene match. Germline lookup yields CDR1 MDHEN and CDR2 SYDVKM. The CDR3 contains 18 residues. The DNA of the CDR3 is TGTGCCAGCAGTTTACCGGGGGGACAGGGCGAGGCGGGGTCTGGCTACACCTTC. As protein: CASSLPGGQGEAGSGYTF.

This chain connects TRBV5-6 to TRBJ2-5; D is possibly TRBD1 or TRBD2 (5 bases each). The CDR3 sequence is 14 residues long. V lost 4 bases to trimming and J lost 4 bases, with 14 bases between them. Germline V gene data show CDR1 as SGHDT and CDR2 as YYEEEE. The CDR3 protein is CASSVIGDRETQYF. CDR3 DNA sequence: TGTGCCAGCAGCGTGATCGGGGACCGAGAGACCCAGTACTTC. The whole variable domain, remainder taken from reference TRBV5-6 and TRBJ2-5, is DAGVTQSPTHLIKTRGQQVTLRCSPKSGHDTVSWYQQALGQGPQFIFQYYEEEERQRGNFPDRFSGHQFPNYSSELNVNALLLGDSALYLCASSVIGDRETQYFGPGTRLLVL.

At least ten counts were recorded for this clonotype. This sequence joins TRBV27 and TRBJ1-1; no reliable D call. CDR1 and CDR2 (germline): MNHEY, SMNVEV (reference sequence). The germline V and J ends were trimmed by 3 bases and 4 bases, with 9 bases remaining between them. The CDR3 sequence is 13 residues long. The CDR3 DNA reads as TGTGCCAGCAGTTTCTCGGGAGGCACTGAAGCTTTCTTT. This gives the protein CASSFSGGTEAFF.

In its sample, this clonotype was seen many times. The rearrangement links TRBV12-3 or TRBV12-4 to TRBJ1-5; D may be TRBD1 (5 bases). The CDR3 totals 14 residues. Trimming shortened V by 3 bases and J by 7 bases, and 13 bases separated the two germline ends. CDR3 in amino acids: CASSFRQGYQPQHF. The CDR3 DNA reads TGTGCCAGCAGTTTCCGGCAGGGCTACCAGCCCCAGCATTTT.

This clonotype appeared a few times. The rearrangement links TRBV4-3 to TRBJ2-7; D not resolved. The CDR3 has 14 residues. Germline V gene data show CDR1 as LGHNA and CDR2 as YSLEER. The germline V and J ends were trimmed by 0 bases and 4 bases, with 10 bases remaining between them. CDR3 DNA sequence: TGCGCCAGCAGCCAAGATCCAGGTTATTACGAGCAGTACTTC. This codes for CASSQDPGYYEQYF.